This entry is about one T cell receptor beta chain. Sequencing used immunoSEQ multiplex PCR; TCRdb keeps in-frame clones, though not all of them. This table holds fewer than 350,000 clones, around 87% found once. This entry belongs to a study of blood T cell repertoires in COVID-19. Trimming at V came to 1 base and at J to 7 bases, leaving 3 bases not matched to a gene. In germline, CDR1 is LGHDT, CDR2 YNNKEL (reference sequence). The CDR3 runs 14 residues. The sample taken for sequencing was PBMCs or T cells enriched from blood (not recorded which). This sequence originates from a woman aged 18-35 years with acute COVID-19. The chain employs TRBV3-1 (or the pseudogene TRBV3-2) and TRBJ2-1; 8 positions agree with TRBD2. The CDR3 loop is CASSQGGTSNEQFF. The CDR3 coding sequence is TGTGCCAGCAGCCAAGGAGGGACTAGTAATGAGCAGTTCTTC.